This TCR beta chain was retrieved from a study of blood T cells in healthy people across ages (dated by TCRdb to the mid-2010s). Broadly, across the study: In model experiments, template switching captured about one uniquely barcoded TCR beta cDNA molecule for every two T cells. To track age-related changes in TCR beta repertoire diversity, the study relied on deep sequencing normalized with unique cDNA molecular identifiers. The donors were split into four age groups: young (average 16 years), middle-aged (around 40), aged (more than 60) and long-lived (roughly 86). To avoid experimental bias, donors of different ages were randomly spread across the sequencing lanes. The study analyzed two additional independent replicas of 1 million unique cDNA reads from the same blood draw for two donors, one aged 18 to 29 and one aged 80 or older.

This clonotype was found once. The target of this receptor is not known. The junction shows a germline mismatch at one end, possibly a read error. The germline V gene sets CDR1 to MNHEY and CDR2 to SVGAGI. There are 13 amino acids in the CDR3, from cysteine to phenylalanine inclusive. The retained sequence is limited to the CDR3, 39 bases, with the frame set at the first base. Paper-wide results and their limitations: Estimates of total diversity from one million sequenced T cells were regarded as lower bounds and underestimates. As age increased, observed TCR beta diversity per million T cells dropped in a roughly linear way, and a significant reduction was already evident by age about 40. Because profiling used bulk unsorted PBMCs, naive and antigen-experienced compartments could not be compared conclusively. Donor CMV infection status was unknown, potentially confounding age-related changes in expanded clonotypes. Observed TCR beta diversity correlated strongly with the percentage of naive T cells measured by flow cytometry. Compared with the aged group, more naive CD4+ T cells, fewer expanded clones and increased TCR diversity were shown by the long-lived group, suggesting age selection.

The approximately 40 donors, aged roughly 6 to 90 years, were systemically healthy Caucasian individuals from Russia. Ten milliliters of peripheral blood were drawn from each donor into EDTA-treated Vacutainer tubes. Ficoll-Paque density-gradient centrifugation was used to isolate PBMCs, with at least 7 million per sample. Trizol reagent was used to extract total RNA from the PBMCs, yielding at least 5.5 micrograms per sample. Naive CD45RAhigh/CD27high T cell percentages were measured by flow cytometry on a PBMC aliquot from every donor. Receptors were amplified or captured by 5' RACE. Sequencing instrument: Illumina HiSeq 2500. A second PCR of 7 to 11 cycles was run with a J-beta primer mix and a sample-barcoded 5' primer. Each TCR beta cDNA molecule received a unique molecular identifier from a template-switch 5' adaptor carrying 12 random nucleotides. Each sample yielded at least 2.5 million CDR3-containing paired-end reads. First-strand cDNA synthesis was performed from all RNA using the Mint cDNA synthesis kit, with priming by a TRBC-specific oligonucleotide. All cDNA was treated with uracil-DNA glycosylase and then went through a first 18-cycle PCR with the universal primers M1SS and BC2_uni_R. In the paper's pipeline: For normalization, 1 million high-quality reads, each with a distinct molecular identifier, were randomly selected from each sample. Reads sharing molecular identifiers were discarded rather than binned into consensus sequences. MiTCR, run with a Q25 quality threshold and the strictest error-elimination algorithm, handled CDR3 identification, clonotype clustering and error correction. A nonparametric unseen species model using Euler transformation provided a lower-bound estimate of total TCR beta diversity. TCRdb passed the public sequencing reads through fastp at Q25 and MiXCR, retaining productive beta sequences. Rows with a matching CDR3 protein are joined into one entry that keeps the most common DNA and genes. The V and J calls were determined by TCRdb, not by the authors. The sample has some 550,000 distinct CDR3 sequences on record, less than 60% of them singletons. Around 24% of the sample lies in the top ten.

The sample taken for sequencing was blood. This receptor was taken from a man older than 75 in good health. The V and J segments used are TRBV6-5 and TRBJ2-7; no D gene call is confident. In nucleotide form, the sequence is TGTGCCGGCAGTGACTCGCCTGACTACGAGCAGTACTTC. Its amino acids are CAGSDSPDYEQYF.